This T cell receptor beta chain was sequenced for a study of CD8 T cells in ankylosing spondylitis. Overall study findings and caveats: Clones linked to the disease showed a CD8+ phenotype. They occurred at relatively low frequencies in peripheral blood. Characteristic of ankylosing spondylitis blood, it appeared, was a TCR beta motif comprising roughly eight highly homologous variants.

As the method for making TCR beta libraries, quantitative 5'-RACE with molecular barcodes was used. One entry per CDR3 protein results from TCRdb running MiXCR on the 5' RACE reads. Of more than 300,000 distinct CDR3 sequences in the sample, roughly 12% were seen once. A word on this clonotype: Its antigen is unknown.

Germline V lookup: CDR1 SGHTA, CDR2 FQGNSA. The CDR3 spans 12 residues. The germline V and J ends were trimmed by 4 bases and 8 bases, with 9 bases remaining between them. Sequenced material: blood, either unsorted or a sorted T cell fraction (not recorded which). The receptor's source is a female donor with ankylosing spondylitis or in good health (not recorded which). The genes are TRBV7-2 and TRBJ2-4, with D unclear. The CDR3 sequence is CASSYLRDIQYF. CDR3 DNA sequence: TGTGCCAGCAGCTACCTTAGGGACATTCAGTACTTC.